The 20 T cell receptor beta chains given below trace back to one sample, sequenced in a study of siplizumab effects on memory and regulatory T cells. This table comes from immunoSEQ multiplex PCR, and its TCRdb copy is limited to in-frame clones, with some not included. The sample records about 69,000 clones, over 70% being singletons. The material sequenced was Tregs sorted from blood. These receptors all come from a human donor in good health.

V gene TRBV29-1 combines with J gene TRBJ1-2; TRBD1 matches 10 bases. Germline V gene data show CDR1 as SQVTM and CDR2 as ANQGSEA. The CDR3 spans 14 residues. The V and J ends lost 7 bases and 3 bases, in that order; junction bases with no gene match: 8. The CDR3: CSAGTGVGHYGYTF. The CDR3 DNA is TGCAGCGCCGGGACAGGGGTTGGACACTATGGCTACACCTTC.

This chain links TRBV9 with TRBJ1-1; D remains ambiguous. V lost 2 bases and J lost 0, with 8 bases in between. Per germline, CDR1 SGDLS and CDR2 YYNGEE. The CDR3 consists of 14 residues. The CDR3 region has the DNA TGTGCCAGCAGCGTTTCCAGCCTGAACACTGAAGCTTTCTTT. Its protein product is CASSVSSLNTEAFF.

The V call is TRBV7-9, the J call TRBJ2-1; D uncertain. CDR1 and CDR2 from the germline V gene are SEHNR and FQNEAQ (reference sequence). The CDR3 is 10 residues long. CDR3 sequence (DNA): TGTGGCGTTGTCTTCGGTGAGCAGTTCTTC. Its translation is CGVVFGEQFF.

This clone showed up just once. The V gene is TRBV9, the J gene TRBJ2-3; 7 bases match TRBD2. V lost 5 bases, J lost 5 bases, and 8 bases stayed unmatched. The CDR3 runs to 14 residues. Germline V lookup: CDR1 SGDLS, CDR2 YYNGEE. Here the CDR3 reads CASRAREDIDTQYF. The DNA for the CDR3 is TGTGCCAGCAGGGCCCGGGAGGATATAGATACGCAGTATTTT.

This chain links TRBV11-3 with TRBJ2-2; no firm D call. Trimming left V 4 bases short and J 8 bases short, with 8 bases between. The CDR3 length is 12 residues. CDR1 SGHNT and CDR2 YENEEA come from the germline V gene. Here the CDR3 DNA reads TGTGCCAGCAGCTCCAGCCCGGGGGAGCTGTTTTTT. Its translation: CASSSSPGELFF.

V gene TRBV7-2 combines with J gene TRBJ2-3, with D possibly called TRBD1 or TRBD2 (7 bases each). The CDR3 loop spans 15 amino acids. V was pared by 6 bases and J by 6 bases, with 19 bases between. CDR1 and CDR2 from the germline V gene are SGHTA and FQGNSA. This chain's CDR3 is CASRTQGVGRDTQYF. Written as DNA, the CDR3 is TGTGCCAGCAGAACTCAGGGGGTCGGGAGGGATACGCAGTATTTT. Full variable domain (remainder filled in from reference TRBV7-2 and TRBJ2-3): GAGVSQSPSNKVTEKGKDVELRCDPISGHTALYWYRQSLGQGLEFLIYFQGNSAPDKSGLPSDRFSAERTGGSVSTLTIQRTQQEDSAVYLCASRTQGVGRDTQYFGPGTRLTVL.

V gene TRBV6-5 combines with J gene TRBJ1-1, with 7 nucleotides matching TRBD1. J lost 4 bases, V lost 6 bases, and 2 bases had no gene match. Germline V gives CDR1 MNHEY, CDR2 SVGAGI. This CDR3 region has 12 residues. CDR3 DNA sequence: TGTGCCAGCAGGACAGGGTCCACTGAAGCTTTCTTT. This gives the protein CASRTGSTEAFF.

The J gene is TRBJ2-1, the V gene TRBV30, with 10 nucleotides matching TRBD2. J lost 5 bases, V lost 5 bases, and 3 bases had no gene match. Per germline, CDR1 GTSNPN and CDR2 SVGIG (reference sequence). This CDR3 spans 13 amino acids. The CDR3 DNA reads TGTGCCTGGTCTAGCGGGGGCCACAATGAGCAGTTCTTC. Protein product: CAWSSGGHNEQFF.

As to this clone: Other DNA sequences of this sample code for an identical CDR3. The V call is TRBV19, the J call TRBJ2-2; D is unclear. This CDR3 contains 11 residues. Germline loops: CDR1 LNHDA, CDR2 SQIVND (reference sequence). Trimming took 8 bases from V and 0 from J, leaving 1 base between them. The CDR3 sequence: CASSNTGELFF. In DNA, the CDR3 is TGTGCCAGTTCGAACACCGGGGAGCTGTTTTTT.

The chain carries TRBV11-2 and TRBJ2-3, with no clear D. CDR3 length: 15 amino acids. Germline CDR1 is SGHAT and CDR2 is FQNNGV. V was shortened by 5 bases and J by 1 base, with 13 bases between the two germline ends. The CDR3 reads CASSPGIGGTDTQYF. CDR3 sequence (DNA): TGTGCCAGCAGCCCCGGAATCGGTGGCACAGATACGCAGTATTTT.

J is TRBJ1-1 and V is TRBV14, with D uncertain. The germline V gene encodes CDR1 SGHDN and CDR2 FVKESK. V was shortened by 4 bases and J by 3 bases, with 9 bases between the two germline ends. The CDR3 runs to 13 residues. CDR3: CASSLSWDTEAFF. The CDR3 bases are TGTGCCAGCAGCCTTAGTTGGGACACTGAAGCTTTCTTT.

This chain uses TRBV19 with TRBJ2-7, with 8 bases fitting TRBD2. This CDR3 is built from 16 residues. V dropped 3 bases and J dropped 6; count of bases not matched to a gene: 13. Germline V gene data show CDR1 as LNHDA and CDR2 as SQIVND (reference sequence). The CDR3 is CASSIGGSGTRAEQYF. DNA for the CDR3: TGTGCCAGTAGTATCGGAGGTTCTGGGACTAGAGCCGAGCAGTACTTC.

This chain joins TRBV2 and TRBJ2-3; no firm D call. Germline V gene sequence: CDR1 SNHLY, CDR2 FYNNEI. Trimming took off 5 bases at V and 6 bases at J, with 12 bases between the two ends. This CDR3 spans 13 amino acids. The CDR3 DNA reads TGTGCCAGCAGTCAAGGACGTTTGGATACGCAGTATTTT. It specifies CASSQGRLDTQYF. The variable domain in full, completed from reference TRBV2 and TRBJ2-3, reads EPEVTQTPSHQVTQMGQEVILRCVPISNHLYFYWYRQILGQKVEFLVSFYNNEISEKSEIFDDQFSVERPDGSNFTLKIRSTKLEDSAMYFCASSQGRLDTQYFGPGTRLTVL.

The V and J genes are TRBV18 and TRBJ2-5, with 13 bases lining up with TRBD2. Germline-derived CDR1 and CDR2 are KGHSH and LQKENI. This CDR3 comprises 17 residues. Germline trimming cut 5 bases from V and 2 bases from J; bases unmatched to any gene: 8. In nucleotides, the CDR3 is TGTGCCAGCTCAATACTAGCGGGAGGGCTTCGGCAAGAGACCCAGTACTTC. Protein product: CASSILAGGLRQETQYF.

This CDR3 reads CASSLGLAAYNEQFF. CDR3 DNA sequence: TGTGCCAGCAGCTTAGGACTAGCGGCTTACAATGAGCAGTTCTTC. The chain carries TRBV7-9 and TRBJ2-1; the match to TRBD2 covers 9 bases. J was trimmed by 4 bases and V by 1 base; bases with no gene match: 2. Germline CDR1 reads SEHNR; CDR2 reads FQNEAQ (reference sequence). This CDR3 is built from 15 residues.

The chain recombines TRBV9 with TRBJ2-1; D gene uncertain. Between the trimmed V and J ends, which lost 0 bases and 9 bases, there was a span of 10 bases. Germline CDR1 and CDR2: SGDLS and YYNGEE. The CDR3 totals 13 residues. The CDR3 DNA reads TGTGCCAGCAGCGTAGGTAGTAAGGGTGAGCAGTTCTTC. Translated, it gives CASSVGSKGEQFF.

CDR3 DNA sequence: TGTGCCAGCTCAGCAACTAGCGGGAGTTTATTAGATACGCAGTATTTT. Protein sequence: CASSATSGSLLDTQYF. V and J are TRBV18 and TRBJ2-3; 11 bases are a match to TRBD2. Unmatched junction bases numbered 9, after V lost 5 bases and J lost 5 bases. This CDR3 is built from 16 residues. The germline gives CDR1 KGHSH, CDR2 LQKENI.

The chain links TRBV28 to TRBJ1-1, with D hard to call. Germline values: CDR1 MDHEN, CDR2 SYDVKM. The V end was cut by 3 bases, the J end by 4 bases, with 9 bases between. This CDR3 spans 13 amino acids. The CDR3 DNA follows: TGTGCCAGCAGTTTTTCCCTGGGCACTGAAGCTTTCTTT. It is translated as CASSFSLGTEAFF.

The rearrangement joins TRBV30 to TRBJ2-7; D gene uncertain. Germline CDR1 and CDR2: GTSNPN and SVGIG (reference sequence). Between the trimmed V and J ends, which lost 1 base and 5 bases, there was a span of 18 bases. CDR3 length equals 15 residues. In DNA form, the CDR3 reads TGTGCCTGGAGTGGTGGGCGAGTAGTGTCCAACGAGCAGTACTTC. Translation gives CAWSGGRVVSNEQYF.

This clone was found once. The genes are TRBV28 and TRBJ2-1; 14 bases map to TRBD2. The germline CDR1 and CDR2 sequences are MDHEN and SYDVKM. Trimming cost V 6 bases and J 2 bases; bases outside gene matches: 9. CDR3 size: 18 residues. The CDR3 loop is CASSRLAGGLQTYNEQFF. CDR3 in DNA: TGTGCCAGCAGCCGACTAGCGGGAGGGCTCCAGACCTACAATGAGCAGTTCTTC.